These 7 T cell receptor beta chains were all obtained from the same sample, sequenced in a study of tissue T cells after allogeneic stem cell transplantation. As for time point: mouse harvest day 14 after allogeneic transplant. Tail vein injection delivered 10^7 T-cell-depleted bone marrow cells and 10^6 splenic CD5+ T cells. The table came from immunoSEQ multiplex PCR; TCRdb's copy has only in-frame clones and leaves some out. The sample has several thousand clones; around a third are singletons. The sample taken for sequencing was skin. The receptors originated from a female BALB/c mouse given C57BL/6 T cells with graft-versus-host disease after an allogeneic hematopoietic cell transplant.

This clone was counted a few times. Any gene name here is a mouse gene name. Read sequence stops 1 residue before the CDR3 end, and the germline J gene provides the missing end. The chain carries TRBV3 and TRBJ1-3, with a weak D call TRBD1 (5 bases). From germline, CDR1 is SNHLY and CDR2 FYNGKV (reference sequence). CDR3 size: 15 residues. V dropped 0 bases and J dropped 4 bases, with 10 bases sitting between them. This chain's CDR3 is CASSLAPRTGNTLYF. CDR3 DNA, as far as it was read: TGTGCCAGCAGCTTAGCCCCTCGGACAGGAAATACGCTCTAT.

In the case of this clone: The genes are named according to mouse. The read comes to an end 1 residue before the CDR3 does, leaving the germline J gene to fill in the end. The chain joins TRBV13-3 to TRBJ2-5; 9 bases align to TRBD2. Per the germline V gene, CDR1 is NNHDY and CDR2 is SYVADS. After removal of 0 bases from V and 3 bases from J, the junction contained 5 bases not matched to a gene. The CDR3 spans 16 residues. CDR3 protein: CASSDALGGGQDTQYF. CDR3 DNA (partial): TGTGCCAGCAGTGATGCACTGGGGGGCGGGCAAGACACCCAGTAC. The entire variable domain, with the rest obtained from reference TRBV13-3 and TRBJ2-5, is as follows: EAAVTQSPRSKVAVTGGKVTLSCHQTNNHDYMYWYRQDTGHGLRLIHYSYVADSTEKGDIPDGYKASRPSQENFSLILELASLSQTAVYFCASSDALGGGQDTQYFGPGTRLLVL.

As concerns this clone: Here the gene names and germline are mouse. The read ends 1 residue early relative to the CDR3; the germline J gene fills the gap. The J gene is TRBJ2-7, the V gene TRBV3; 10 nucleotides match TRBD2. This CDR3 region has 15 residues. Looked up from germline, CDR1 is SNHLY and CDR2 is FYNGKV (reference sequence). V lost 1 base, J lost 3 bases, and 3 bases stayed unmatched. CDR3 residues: CASSLGWGGVYEQYF. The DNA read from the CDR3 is TGTGCCAGCAGCTTAGGCTGGGGGGGCGTCTATGAACAGTAC.

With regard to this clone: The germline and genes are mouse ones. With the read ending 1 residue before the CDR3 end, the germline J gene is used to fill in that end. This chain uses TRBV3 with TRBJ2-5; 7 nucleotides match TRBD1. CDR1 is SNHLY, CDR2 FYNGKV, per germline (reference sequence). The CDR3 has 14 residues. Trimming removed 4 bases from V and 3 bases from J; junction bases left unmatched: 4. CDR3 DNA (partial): TGTGCCAGCAGCTCACAGGGGAGGCAAGACACCCAGTAC. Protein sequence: CASSSQGRQDTQY. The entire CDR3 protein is CASSSQGRQDTQYF.

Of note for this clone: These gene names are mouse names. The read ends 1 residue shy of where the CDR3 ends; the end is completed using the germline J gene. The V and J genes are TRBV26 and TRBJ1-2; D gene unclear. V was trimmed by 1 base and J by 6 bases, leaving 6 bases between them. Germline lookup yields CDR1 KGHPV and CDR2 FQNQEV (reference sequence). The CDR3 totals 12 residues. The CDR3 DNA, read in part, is TGTGCCAGCAGTCTGTGGGGAGCCGACTACACC. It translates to CASSLWGADYT. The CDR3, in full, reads CASSLWGADYTF.

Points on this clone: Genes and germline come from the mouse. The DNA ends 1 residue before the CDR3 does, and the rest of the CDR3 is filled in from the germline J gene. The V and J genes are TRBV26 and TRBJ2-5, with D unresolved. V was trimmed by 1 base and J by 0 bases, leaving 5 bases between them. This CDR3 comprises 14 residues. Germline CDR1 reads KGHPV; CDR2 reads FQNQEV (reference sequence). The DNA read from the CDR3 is TGTGCCAGCAGTCTGTTAAATAACCAAGACACCCAGTAC. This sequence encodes CASSLLNNQDTQY. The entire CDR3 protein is CASSLLNNQDTQYF. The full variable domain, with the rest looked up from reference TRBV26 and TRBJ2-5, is NSKVIQTPRYLVKGQGQKAKMRCIPEKGHPVVFWYQQNKNNEFKFLINFQNQEVLQQIDMTEKRFSAECPSNSPCSLEIQSSEAGDSALYLCASSLLNNQDTQYFGPGTRLLVL.

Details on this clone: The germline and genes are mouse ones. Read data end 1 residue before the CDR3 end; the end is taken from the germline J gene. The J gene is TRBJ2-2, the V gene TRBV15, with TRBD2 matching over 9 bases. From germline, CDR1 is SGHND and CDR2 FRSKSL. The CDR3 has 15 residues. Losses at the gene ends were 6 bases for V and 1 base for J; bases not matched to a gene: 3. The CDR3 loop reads CASRTGGINTGQLYF. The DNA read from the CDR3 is TGTGCCAGCAGAACTGGGGGGATAAACACCGGGCAGCTCTAC.